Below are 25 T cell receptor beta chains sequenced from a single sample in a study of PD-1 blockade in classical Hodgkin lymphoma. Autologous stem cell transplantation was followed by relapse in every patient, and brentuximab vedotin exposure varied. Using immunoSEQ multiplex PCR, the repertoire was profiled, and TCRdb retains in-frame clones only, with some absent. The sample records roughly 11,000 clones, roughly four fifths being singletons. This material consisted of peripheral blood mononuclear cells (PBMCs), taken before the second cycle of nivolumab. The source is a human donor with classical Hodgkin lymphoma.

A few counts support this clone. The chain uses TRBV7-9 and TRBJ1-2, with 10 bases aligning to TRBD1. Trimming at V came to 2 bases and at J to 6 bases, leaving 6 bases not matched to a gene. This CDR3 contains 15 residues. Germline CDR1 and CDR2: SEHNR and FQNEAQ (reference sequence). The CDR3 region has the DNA TGTGCCAGCAGCTTAACGGGACAGGGGATTGATGGCTACACCTTC. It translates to CASSLTGQGIDGYTF.

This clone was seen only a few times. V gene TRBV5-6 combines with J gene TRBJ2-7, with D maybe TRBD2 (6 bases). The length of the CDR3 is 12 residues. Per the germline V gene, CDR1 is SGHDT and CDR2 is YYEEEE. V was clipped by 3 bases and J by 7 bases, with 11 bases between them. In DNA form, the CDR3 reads TGTGCCAGCAGCTCCGGGACTCGGGAGCAGTACTTC. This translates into CASSSGTREQYF.

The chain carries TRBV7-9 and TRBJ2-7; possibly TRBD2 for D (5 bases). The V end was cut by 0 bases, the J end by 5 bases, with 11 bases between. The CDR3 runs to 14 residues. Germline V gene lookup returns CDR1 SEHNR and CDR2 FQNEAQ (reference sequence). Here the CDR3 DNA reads TGTGCCAGCAGCTTAGCTTGGCAGAGGGACGAGCAGTACTTC. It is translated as CASSLAWQRDEQYF.

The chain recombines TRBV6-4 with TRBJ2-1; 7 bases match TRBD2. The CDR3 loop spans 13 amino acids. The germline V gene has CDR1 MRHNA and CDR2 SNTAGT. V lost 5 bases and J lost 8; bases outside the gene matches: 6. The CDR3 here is CASSLSGNHEQFF. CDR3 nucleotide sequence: TGTGCCAGCAGTTTGAGCGGGAACCATGAGCAGTTCTTC.

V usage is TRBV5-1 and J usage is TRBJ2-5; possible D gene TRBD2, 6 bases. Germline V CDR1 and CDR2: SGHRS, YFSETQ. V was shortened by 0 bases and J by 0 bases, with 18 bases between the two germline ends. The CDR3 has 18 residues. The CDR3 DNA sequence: TGCGCCAGCAGCTTGGCCAGGGAGGCAGGCTTGTACCAAGAGACCCAGTACTTC. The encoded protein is CASSLAREAGLYQETQYF.

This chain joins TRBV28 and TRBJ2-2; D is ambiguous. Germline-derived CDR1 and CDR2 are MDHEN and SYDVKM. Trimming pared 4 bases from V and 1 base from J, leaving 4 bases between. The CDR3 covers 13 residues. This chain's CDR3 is CASSYLNTGELFF. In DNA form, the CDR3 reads TGTGCCAGCAGTTACTTGAACACCGGGGAGCTGTTTTTT.

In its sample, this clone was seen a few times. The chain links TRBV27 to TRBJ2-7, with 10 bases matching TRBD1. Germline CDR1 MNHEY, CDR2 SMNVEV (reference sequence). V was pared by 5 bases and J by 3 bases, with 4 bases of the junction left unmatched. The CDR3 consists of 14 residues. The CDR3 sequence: CASSPGTGVYEQYF. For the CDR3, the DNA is TGTGCCAGCAGTCCCGGGACAGGGGTCTACGAGCAGTACTTC.

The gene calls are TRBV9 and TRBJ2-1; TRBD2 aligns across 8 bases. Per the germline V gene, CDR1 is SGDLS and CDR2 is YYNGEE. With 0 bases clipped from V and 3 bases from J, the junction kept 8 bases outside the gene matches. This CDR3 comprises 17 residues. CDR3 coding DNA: TGTGCCAGCAGCGTAGGACGCGGGGGGTCCCTCTACAATGAGCAGTTCTTC. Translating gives CASSVGRGGSLYNEQFF.

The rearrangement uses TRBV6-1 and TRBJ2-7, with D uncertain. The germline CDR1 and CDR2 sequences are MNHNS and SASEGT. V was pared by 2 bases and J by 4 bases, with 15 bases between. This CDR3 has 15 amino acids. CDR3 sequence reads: CASSEQPPQYYEQYF. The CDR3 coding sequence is TGTGCCAGCAGTGAACAACCACCCCAATATTACGAGCAGTACTTC.

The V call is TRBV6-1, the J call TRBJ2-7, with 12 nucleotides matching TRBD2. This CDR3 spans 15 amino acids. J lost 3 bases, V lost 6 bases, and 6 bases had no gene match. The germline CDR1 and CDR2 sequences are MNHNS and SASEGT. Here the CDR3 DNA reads TGTGCCAGCAGCCGCCAGACTAGCGGGGGCTACGAGCAGTACTTC. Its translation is CASSRQTSGGYEQYF.

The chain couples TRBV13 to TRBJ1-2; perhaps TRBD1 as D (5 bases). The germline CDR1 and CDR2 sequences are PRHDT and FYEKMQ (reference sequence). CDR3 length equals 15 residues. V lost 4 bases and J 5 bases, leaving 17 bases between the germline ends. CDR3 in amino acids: CASSSLGEGGYGYTF. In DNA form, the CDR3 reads TGTGCCAGCAGCTCCTTGGGGGAGGGAGGATATGGCTACACCTTC.

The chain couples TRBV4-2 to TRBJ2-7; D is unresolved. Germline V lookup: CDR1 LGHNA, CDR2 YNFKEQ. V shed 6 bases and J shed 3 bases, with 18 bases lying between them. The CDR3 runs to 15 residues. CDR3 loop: CASSLERSADYEQYF. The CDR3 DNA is TGTGCCAGCAGTCTTGAGAGGTCAGCTGACTACGAGCAGTACTTC.

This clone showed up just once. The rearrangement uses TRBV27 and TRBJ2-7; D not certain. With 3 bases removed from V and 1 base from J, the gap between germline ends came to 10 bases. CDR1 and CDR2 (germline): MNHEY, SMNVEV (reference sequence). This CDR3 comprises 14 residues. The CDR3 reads CASSFGSRSYEQYF. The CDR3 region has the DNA TGTGCCAGCAGTTTCGGGTCCCGTTCCTACGAGCAGTACTTC.

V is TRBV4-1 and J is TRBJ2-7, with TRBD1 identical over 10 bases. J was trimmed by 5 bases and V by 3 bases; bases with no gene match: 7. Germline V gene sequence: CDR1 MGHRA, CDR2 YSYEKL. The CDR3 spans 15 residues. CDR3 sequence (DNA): TGCGCCAGCAGCCAGCACCCCGGGACAGGGGACGAGCAGTACTTC. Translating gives CASSQHPGTGDEQYF.

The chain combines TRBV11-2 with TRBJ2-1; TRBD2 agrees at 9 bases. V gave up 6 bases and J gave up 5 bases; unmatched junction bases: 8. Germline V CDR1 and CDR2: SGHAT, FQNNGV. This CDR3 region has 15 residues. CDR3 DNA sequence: TGTGCCAGCAGTTATTGGGGACTAGCCGACAATGAGCAGTTCTTC. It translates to CASSYWGLADNEQFF.

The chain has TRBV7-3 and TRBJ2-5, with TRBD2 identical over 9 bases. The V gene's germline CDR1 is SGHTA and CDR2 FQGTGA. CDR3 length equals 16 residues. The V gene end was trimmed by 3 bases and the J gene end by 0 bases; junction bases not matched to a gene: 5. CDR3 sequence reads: CASSLGAGGHQETQYF. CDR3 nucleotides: TGTGCCAGCAGCTTGGGAGCGGGGGGTCACCAAGAGACCCAGTACTTC.

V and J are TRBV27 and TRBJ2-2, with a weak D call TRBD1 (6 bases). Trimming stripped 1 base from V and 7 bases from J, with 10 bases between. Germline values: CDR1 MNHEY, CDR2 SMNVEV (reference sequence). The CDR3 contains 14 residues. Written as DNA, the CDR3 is TGTGCCAGCAGTTTATACAGGGCAGGCGGGGAGCTGTTTTTT. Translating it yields CASSLYRAGGELFF.

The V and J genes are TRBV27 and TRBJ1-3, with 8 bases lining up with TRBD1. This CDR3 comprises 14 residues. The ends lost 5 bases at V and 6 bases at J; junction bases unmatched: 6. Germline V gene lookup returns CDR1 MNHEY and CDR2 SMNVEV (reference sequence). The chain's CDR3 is CASSPGQVLNTIYF. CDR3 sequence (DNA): TGTGCCAGCAGTCCGGGACAGGTTCTAAACACCATATATTTT.

CDR3 DNA sequence: TGTGCCTCGGGTAGGGTATATGGCTACACCTTC. As protein: CASGRVYGYTF. V usage is TRBV28 and J usage is TRBJ1-2; no definite D call. The CDR3 consists of 11 residues. V gave up 11 bases and J gave up 5 bases, with 12 bases separating them. Germline CDR1 reads MDHEN; CDR2 reads SYDVKM.

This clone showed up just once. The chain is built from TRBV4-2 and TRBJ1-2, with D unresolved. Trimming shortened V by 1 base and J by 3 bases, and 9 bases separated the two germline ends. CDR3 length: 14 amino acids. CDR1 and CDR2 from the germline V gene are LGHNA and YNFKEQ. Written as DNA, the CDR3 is TGTGCCAGCAGCCAAGTTTGGCAGCACTATGGCTACACCTTC. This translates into CASSQVWQHYGYTF.

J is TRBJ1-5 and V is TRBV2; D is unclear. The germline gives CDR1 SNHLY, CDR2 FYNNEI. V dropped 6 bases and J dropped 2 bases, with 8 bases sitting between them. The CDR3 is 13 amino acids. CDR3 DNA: TGTGCCAGCAGCATGGCAGGCAATCAGCCCCAGCATTTT. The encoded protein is CASSMAGNQPQHF.

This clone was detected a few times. CDR3 sequence: CASSFLSQGAQRYYTGELFF. CDR3 in DNA: TGTGCCAGCAGCTTCCTGTCACAGGGGGCCCAGAGATACTACACCGGGGAGCTGTTTTTT. The J gene is TRBJ2-2, the V gene TRBV5-8, with 9 bases fitting TRBD1. The V and J ends lost 2 bases and 3 bases, in that order; junction bases with no gene match: 17. The length of the CDR3 is 20 residues. Germline assignment: CDR1 SGHTS and CDR2 YDEGEE.

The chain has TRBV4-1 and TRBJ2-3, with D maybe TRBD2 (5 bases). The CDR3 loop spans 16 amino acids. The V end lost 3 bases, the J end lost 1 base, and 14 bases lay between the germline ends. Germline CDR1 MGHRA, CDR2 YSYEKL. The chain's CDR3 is CASSHRDRGGTDTQYF. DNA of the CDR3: TGCGCCAGCAGCCACCGAGATCGGGGTGGCACAGATACGCAGTATTTT.

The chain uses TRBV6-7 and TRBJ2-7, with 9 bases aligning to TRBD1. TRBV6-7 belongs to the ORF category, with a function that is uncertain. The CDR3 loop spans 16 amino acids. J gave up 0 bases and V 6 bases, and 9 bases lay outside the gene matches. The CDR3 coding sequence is TGTGCCAGCAGACCAGGGACAGGGAAAATCTCCTACGAGCAGTACTTC. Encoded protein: CASRPGTGKISYEQYF.

The CDR3 region is CASSQRTGWETQYF. As DNA, the CDR3 is TGTGCCAGCAGTCAGAGGACAGGGTGGGAGACCCAGTACTTC. V usage is TRBV27 and J usage is TRBJ2-5; 8 nucleotides align to TRBD1. The CDR3 spans 14 residues. Germline V lookup: CDR1 MNHEY, CDR2 SMNVEV (reference sequence). Germline trimming cut 5 bases from V and 5 bases from J; bases unmatched to any gene: 7.